This paragraph covers one T cell receptor (beta chain) sequence. This clonotype was seen only a few times. Its antigen is still unknown. No clone much larger than this one lies a single base away; base qualities are absent. A distance of 14 bases separates the germline ends of V and J, which lose 4 bases and 4 bases respectively. Taken from the germline V gene, the CDR1 and CDR2 loops are LGHNA and YSLEER. Counted from cysteine to phenylalanine, this CDR3 has 15 amino acids. Only the CDR3 DNA is retained, 45 bases long and in frame from the first base. Library creation used 5' RACE. The listed sequencing device is Illumina HiSeq 2500. A second PCR of roughly 7 to 11 cycles was performed with a sample-barcoded 5' primer and a J-beta primer mix. A template-switch 5' adaptor carrying 12 random nucleotides introduced a unique molecular identifier onto each TCR beta cDNA molecule. Each sample yielded at least 3 million CDR3-containing paired-end reads. All of the RNA was converted into first-strand cDNA using the Mint cDNA synthesis kit, with a TRBC-specific oligonucleotide serving as the primer. Following uracil-DNA glycosylase treatment, all cDNA underwent a first 18-cycle PCR with the universal primers M1SS and BC2_uni_R. In the source study's methods: For normalization, 1 million high-quality reads, each with a distinct molecular identifier, were randomly selected from each sample. Instead of being binned into consensus sequences, reads that shared molecular identifiers were thrown out. MiTCR, with a Q25 quality threshold and the strictest error-elimination algorithm, was used for CDR3 identification, clonotype clustering and error correction. A nonparametric unseen species model using Euler transformation provided a lower-bound estimate of total TCR beta diversity. TCRdb passed the public sequencing reads through fastp at Q25 and MiXCR, retaining productive beta sequences. CDR3 protein duplicates are merged, each entry listing the most common genes and DNA. None of the V and J calls come from the authors' own analysis; TCRdb made them. The sample records around 1,500,000 distinct CDR3 sequences, roughly 30% of which are singletons. The ten top clones hold 7.7% of the sample.

The data were taken from a study of blood T cells in healthy people across ages (dated by TCRdb to the mid-2010s). Regarding the complete study: In model experiments, template switching captured roughly one uniquely barcoded TCR beta cDNA molecule for every two T cells. The donors were divided into four age groups: young (average around 16 years), middle-aged (roughly 40), aged (approximately 59) and long-lived (about 84). To track age-related changes in TCR beta repertoire diversity, the study relied on deep sequencing normalized with unique cDNA molecular identifiers. Using the same blood draw, the study looked at two additional independent replicas of 1 million unique cDNA reads for two donors, one aged 18 to 30 and the other aged 80 or older. To avoid experimental bias, donors of different ages were spread randomly across the sequencing lanes.

Here is what the overall study found, with its caveats: Compared with the aged group, the long-lived group had more naive CD4+ T cells, fewer expanded clones and increased TCR diversity, a pattern suggesting age selection. Because the CMV infection status of the donors was unknown, age-related changes in expanded clonotypes may potentially have been confounded. Observed TCR beta diversity per million T cells fell roughly linearly with age, and a significant reduction was already apparent by age approximately 41. There was a strong correlation between observed TCR beta diversity and the percentage of naive T cells measured by flow cytometry. Estimates of total diversity based on one million sequenced T cells were regarded as lower bounds and as underestimates. Bulk unsorted PBMC profiling prevented conclusive comparison of naive and antigen-experienced compartments.

The donors were about 40 Caucasian individuals from Russia, aged 6 to 90 years, who were systemically healthy. Approximately 10 milliliters of peripheral blood were collected from each donor into EDTA-treated Vacutainer tubes. PBMCs were isolated by Ficoll-Paque density-gradient centrifugation, with at least 6 million obtained per sample. Trizol reagent was used to extract total RNA from PBMCs, with at least 5 micrograms per sample. The percentages of naive CD45RAhigh/CD27high T cells were determined by flow cytometry on a PBMC aliquot from every donor. This receptor was identified in a woman aged 30 to 39 in good health. The sequenced material came from blood. In this chain, TRBV4-3 is recombined with TRBJ2-1; a weak D assignment points to TRBD2 (6 bases agree). The nucleotide sequence is TGCGCCAGCAGCCTGGAGCGGGTTATATACAATGAGCAGTTCTTC. It specifies CASSLERVIYNEQFF.